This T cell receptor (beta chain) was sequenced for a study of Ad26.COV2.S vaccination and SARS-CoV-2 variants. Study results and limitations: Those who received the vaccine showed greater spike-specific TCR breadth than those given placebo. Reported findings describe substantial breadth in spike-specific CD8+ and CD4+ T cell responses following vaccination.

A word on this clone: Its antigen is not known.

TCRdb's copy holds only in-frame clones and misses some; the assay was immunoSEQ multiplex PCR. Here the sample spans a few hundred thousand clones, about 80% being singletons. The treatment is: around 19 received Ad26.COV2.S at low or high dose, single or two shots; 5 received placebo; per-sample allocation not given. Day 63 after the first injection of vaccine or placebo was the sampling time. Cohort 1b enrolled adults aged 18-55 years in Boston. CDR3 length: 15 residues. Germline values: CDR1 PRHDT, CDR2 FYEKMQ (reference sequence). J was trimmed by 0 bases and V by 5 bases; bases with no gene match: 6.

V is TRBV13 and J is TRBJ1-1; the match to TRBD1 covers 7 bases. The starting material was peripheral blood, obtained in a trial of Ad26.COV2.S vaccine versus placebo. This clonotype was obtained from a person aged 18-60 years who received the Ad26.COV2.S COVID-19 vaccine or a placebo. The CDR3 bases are TGTGCCAGCAGCCCAGGGGGTCTCCTGAACACTGAAGCTTTCTTT. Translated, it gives CASSPGGLLNTEAFF.